These 27 T cell receptor beta chains share one sample of origin, sequenced in a study of blood T cell repertoires in COVID-19. Only in-frame clones appear in the TCRdb table, and some are missing; sequencing was by immunoSEQ multiplex PCR. Of some 170,000 clones in the sample, 80% were seen once. Sequenced sample: PBMCs or T cells enriched from blood (not recorded which). The source is a man aged 40-49 years who had recovered from COVID-19.

The gene calls are TRBV7-9 and TRBJ1-1; D is possibly TRBD1 (5 bases). The CDR3 is 15 residues long. Germline V CDR1 and CDR2: SEHNR, FQNEAQ (reference sequence). V was cut by 5 bases and J by 4 bases, with 17 bases left in between. The CDR3 loop is CASSRASSGGTEAFF. The CDR3 bases are TGTGCCAGCAGCCGCGCGTCCTCGGGGGGCACTGAAGCTTTCTTT. Complete variable domain (other parts from reference TRBV7-9 and TRBJ1-1): DTGVSQNPRHKITKRGQNVTFRCDPISEHNRLYWYRQTLGQGPEFLTYFQNEAQLEKSRLLSDRFSAERPKGSFSTLEIQRTEQGDSAMYLCASSRASSGGTEAFFGQGTRLTVV.

This CDR3 reads CASNARVHNEQFF. The CDR3 DNA reads TGTGCCAGCAATGCCAGGGTCCACAATGAGCAGTTCTTC. The chain links TRBV12-3 or TRBV12-4 to TRBJ2-1, with D tentatively TRBD1 (5 bases). V lost 7 bases to trimming and J lost 5 bases, with 12 bases between them. This CDR3 spans 13 amino acids.

The chain uses TRBV11-2 and TRBJ1-2; 7 positions match TRBD1. CDR3 length: 14 amino acids. Trimming at V came to 5 bases and at J to 0 bases, leaving 3 bases not matched to a gene. Germline CDR1 reads SGHAT; CDR2 reads FQNNGV. This chain's CDR3 is CASSRDSANYGYTF. As DNA, the CDR3 is TGTGCCAGCAGCCGGGACAGCGCTAACTATGGCTACACCTTC.

The chain joins TRBV7-2 to TRBJ2-5; 7 nucleotides match TRBD1. Germline lookup yields CDR1 SGHTA and CDR2 FQGNSA. The CDR3 totals 15 residues. Germline trimming cut 3 bases from V and 4 bases from J; bases unmatched to any gene: 8. The CDR3 sequence is CASSFTGVWGETQYF. The CDR3 DNA reads as TGTGCCAGCAGCTTTACAGGGGTGTGGGGAGAGACCCAGTACTTC.

J is TRBJ2-3 and V is TRBV19, with D perhaps TRBD1 (5 bases). Per germline, CDR1 LNHDA and CDR2 SQIVND (reference sequence). The CDR3 contains 15 residues. V lost 0 bases and J lost 4, with 11 bases in between. CDR3 residues: CASSIEKGFADTQYF. The DNA for the CDR3 is TGTGCCAGTAGTATAGAGAAGGGGTTCGCAGATACGCAGTATTTT. The variable domain in full, completed from reference TRBV19 and TRBJ2-3, reads DGGITQSPKYLFRKEGQNVTLSCEQNLNHDAMYWYRQDPGQGLRLIYYSQIVNDFQKGDIAEGYSVSREKKESFPLTVTSAQKNPTAFYLCASSIEKGFADTQYFGPGTRLTVL.

The chain is built from TRBV10-3 and TRBJ1-4; perhaps TRBD1 as D (5 bases). The CDR3 loop spans 15 amino acids. Trimming left V 0 bases short and J 3 bases short, with 8 bases between. The germline V gene encodes CDR1 ENHRY and CDR2 SYGVKD. The chain's CDR3 is CAISESRGANEKLFF. DNA of the CDR3: TGTGCCATCAGTGAGTCGCGGGGGGCTAATGAAAAACTGTTTTTT.

The rearrangement joins TRBV10-2 to TRBJ2-7; TRBD1 agrees at 8 bases. The CDR3 is 12 residues long. The germline V gene has CDR1 WSHSY and CDR2 SAAADI. V shed 5 bases, J shed 5 bases, and the junction held 2 bases outside the gene matches. The CDR3 is CASSLTGDEQYV. The CDR3 DNA reads TGCGCCAGCAGTTTGACAGGGGACGAGCAGTACGTC.

This clone occurred once. The chain carries TRBV11-3 and TRBJ2-1; D is ambiguous. V lost 5 bases to trimming and J lost 2 bases, with 10 bases between them. This CDR3 contains 14 residues. Germline V gene sequence: CDR1 SGHNT, CDR2 YENEEA. The CDR3 protein is CASSRRGAYNEQFF. CDR3 nucleotide sequence: TGTGCCAGCAGCCGCCGCGGCGCCTACAATGAGCAGTTCTTC.

The chain recombines TRBV30 with TRBJ1-2; the D gene is possibly TRBD1 (6 bases). The V end lost 3 bases, the J end lost 5 bases, and 19 bases lay between the germline ends. The CDR3 runs 15 residues. Germline lookup yields CDR1 GTSNPN and CDR2 SVGIG (reference sequence). Here the CDR3 DNA reads TGTGCCTGGAGGACACCCGGACAGAAGGGGTATGGCTACACCTTC. It encodes CAWRTPGQKGYGYTF.

The chain combines TRBV30 with TRBJ2-2; perhaps TRBD2 as D (5 bases). In germline, CDR1 is GTSNPN, CDR2 SVGIG (reference sequence). This CDR3 has 14 residues. V lost 2 bases and J lost 1, with 8 bases in between. The CDR3 DNA follows: TGTGCCTGGAGTCTAGCCCGGAACACCGGGGAGCTGTTTTTT. As protein: CAWSLARNTGELFF.

This chain connects TRBV3-1 (or the pseudogene TRBV3-2) to TRBJ1-2; no firm D call. V lost 1 base to trimming and J lost 3 bases, with 12 bases between them. The CDR3 runs to 15 residues. The germline CDR1 and CDR2 sequences are LGHDT and YNNKEL (reference sequence). This CDR3 reads CASSQGAREDYGYTF. CDR3 in DNA: TGTGCCAGCAGCCAAGGCGCGCGGGAAGACTATGGCTACACCTTC.

This chain connects TRBV4-1 to TRBJ1-1; tentatively, D is TRBD1 (5 bases). Trimming removed 1 base at V and 3 bases at J, with 15 bases between. CDR1 MGHRA and CDR2 YSYEKL come from the germline V gene. There are 16 residues in the CDR3. CDR3 amino acids: CASSQGGGVGDTEAFF. In DNA, the CDR3 is TGCGCCAGCAGCCAAGGTGGGGGGGTCGGGGACACTGAAGCTTTCTTT.

V is TRBV19 and J is TRBJ2-7; D possibly corresponds to TRBD1 (6 bases). CDR3 size: 14 residues. With 6 bases removed from V and 3 bases from J, the gap between germline ends came to 15 bases. Germline CDR1 is LNHDA and CDR2 is SQIVND (reference sequence). This CDR3 is CASRPGATGYEQYF. In nucleotides, the CDR3 is TGTGCCAGTAGACCCGGAGCGACAGGCTACGAGCAGTACTTC.

The chain has TRBV6-5 and TRBJ1-5; D gene uncertain. Trimming removed 2 bases at V and 4 bases at J, with 6 bases between. From germline, CDR1 is MNHEY and CDR2 SVGAGI. The CDR3 consists of 13 residues. The CDR3 region is CASSYARNQPQHF. The CDR3 nucleotides read TGTGCCAGCAGTTACGCTAGAAATCAGCCCCAGCATTTT.

This chain uses TRBV7-9 with TRBJ1-4; D is unclear. The V and J ends lost 2 bases and 7 bases respectively, with 8 bases between them. The germline V gene has CDR1 SEHNR and CDR2 FQNEAQ (reference sequence). This CDR3 contains 13 residues. The CDR3 here is CASSLSLFEKLFF. CDR3 DNA sequence: TGTGCCAGCAGCTTATCTCTCTTTGAAAAACTGTTTTTT.

This sequence joins TRBV19 and TRBJ2-5; 7 positions match TRBD2. V was clipped by 5 bases and J by 3 bases; unmatched bases: 15. CDR1 is LNHDA, CDR2 SQIVND, per germline (reference sequence). This CDR3 region has 17 residues. The CDR3 loop reads CASSLPRSWAGEETQYF. The CDR3 DNA follows: TGTGCCAGTAGTCTCCCACGGTCCTGGGCGGGGGAAGAGACCCAGTACTTC. The complete variable domain, with remaining parts taken from reference TRBV19 and TRBJ2-5, reads DGGITQSPKYLFRKEGQNVTLSCEQNLNHDAMYWYRQDPGQGLRLIYYSQIVNDFQKGDIAEGYSVSREKKESFPLTVTSAQKNPTAFYLCASSLPRSWAGEETQYFGPGTRLLVL.

V is TRBV7-3 and J is TRBJ2-3; a possible D gene is TRBD1 (5 bases). Per germline, CDR1 SGHTA and CDR2 FQGTGA. The V end lost 5 bases, the J end lost 4 bases, and 19 bases lay between the germline ends. The CDR3 runs 16 residues. CDR3 sequence reads: CASSPKGAWEADTQYF. CDR3 DNA: TGTGCCAGCAGCCCCAAAGGGGCATGGGAAGCAGATACGCAGTATTTT.

The rearrangement uses TRBV19 and TRBJ1-1, with TRBD1 matching 7 bases. Trimming took 1 base from V and 2 from J; bases not matched to a gene: 4. The CDR3 totals 15 residues. The germline gives CDR1 LNHDA, CDR2 SQIVND (reference sequence). CDR3 sequence (DNA): TGTGCCAGTAGTATAGGACAGGGATTAAACACTGAAGCTTTCTTT. Translation gives CASSIGQGLNTEAFF. The complete variable domain, with remaining parts taken from reference TRBV19 and TRBJ1-1, reads DGGITQSPKYLFRKEGQNVTLSCEQNLNHDAMYWYRQDPGQGLRLIYYSQIVNDFQKGDIAEGYSVSREKKESFPLTVTSAQKNPTAFYLCASSIGQGLNTEAFFGQGTRLTVV.

J is TRBJ2-5 and V is TRBV27; D unclear. The CDR3 loop spans 11 amino acids. CDR1 is MNHEY, CDR2 SMNVEV, per germline (reference sequence). Trimming stripped 10 bases from V and 2 bases from J, with 8 bases between. CDR3 sequence (DNA): TGTGCCACCAATCTACAAGAGACCCAGTACTTC. It translates to CATNLQETQYF.

CDR3 coding DNA: TGTGCCAGCAGCTTACCCGGGACAGTGCCGCAACTGTTTTTT. This encodes CASSLPGTVPQLFF. The V and J genes are TRBV7-2 and TRBJ1-4; 7 bases map to TRBD1. The CDR3 extends over 14 amino acids. Germline V gene sequence: CDR1 SGHTA, CDR2 FQGNSA. V lost 2 bases, J lost 12 bases, and 9 bases stayed unmatched.

The chain employs TRBV7-2 and TRBJ2-5, with D possibly being TRBD2 (5 bases). CDR3 length equals 14 residues. CDR1 is SGHTA and CDR2 is FQGNSA in the germline V gene. The V end lost 0 bases, the J end lost 5 bases, and 10 bases lay between the germline ends. The CDR3 reads CASSLALRRETQYF. CDR3 nucleotides: TGTGCCAGCAGCTTAGCGCTTCGGAGGGAGACCCAGTACTTC.

The count of this clone is one. This chain connects TRBV11-2 to TRBJ2-3; a possible D gene is TRBD2 (7 bases). The germline V gene encodes CDR1 SGHAT and CDR2 FQNNGV. There are 16 residues in the CDR3. Trimming took 5 bases from V and 0 from J, leaving 15 bases between them. The CDR3 DNA reads as TGTGCCAGCAGCCTGAGTGGGGGGGCTAGCACAGATACGCAGTATTTT. Amino acid sequence: CASSLSGGASTDTQYF.

A few counts support this clone. Other DNA sequences in this sample translate to the same CDR3. The chain employs TRBV7-9 and TRBJ2-1; 11 nucleotides align to TRBD2. The CDR3 runs 14 residues. After removal of 3 bases from V and 9 bases from J, the junction contained 4 bases not matched to a gene. Germline assignment: CDR1 SEHNR and CDR2 FQNEAQ (reference sequence). The CDR3 loop is CASSFSGGAGEQFF. In DNA, the CDR3 is TGTGCCAGCAGCTTTAGCGGGGGGGCCGGTGAGCAGTTCTTC.

This clone has just one count. The rearrangement joins TRBV7-9 to TRBJ2-7; D is undetermined. CDR3 length: 13 residues. Per the germline V gene, CDR1 is SEHNR and CDR2 is FQNEAQ (reference sequence). Between the trimmed V and J ends, which lost 8 bases and 1 base, there was a span of 12 bases. This CDR3 is CASSSENSYEQYF. For the CDR3, the DNA is TGTGCCAGCTCCAGCGAAAATTCCTACGAGCAGTACTTC.

This clone was observed at least ten times. The chain combines TRBV12-5 with TRBJ1-1; D is perhaps TRBD1 (5 bases). The CDR3 is made up of 17 amino acids. Germline loops: CDR1 LGHNT, CDR2 FRNRAP. V lost 4 bases, J lost 5 bases, and 23 bases lay in between. CDR3 DNA sequence: TGTGCTAGTGGTTCCCCGGTGGGGGGACTCCGGGGGACTGAAGCTTTCTTT. Amino acid sequence: CASGSPVGGLRGTEAFF.

J is TRBJ1-2 and V is TRBV7-9; 9 positions agree with TRBD1. CDR1 is SEHNR and CDR2 is FQNEAQ in the germline V gene (reference sequence). The CDR3 runs 14 residues. The ends lost 7 bases at V and 3 bases at J; junction bases unmatched: 6. CDR3 loop: CASTGQGPYYGYTF. The CDR3 nucleotides read TGTGCCAGCACCGGACAGGGGCCCTACTATGGCTACACCTTC.

CDR3 loop: CASSRDSNTEAFF. Here the CDR3 DNA reads TGTGCCAGCAGCCGGGACAGTAACACTGAAGCTTTCTTT. V gene TRBV6-2 or TRBV6-3 combines with J gene TRBJ1-1, with 7 bases aligning to TRBD1. V was clipped by 6 bases and J by 2 bases; unmatched bases: 3. Germline CDR1 MNHEY, CDR2 SVGEGT. The CDR3 is 13 amino acids.